This T cell receptor beta chain was recovered during a study of CD8+ T cells in alopecia areata. RNA was isolated and reverse transcribed to cDNA, the sequencing template. Measured with immunoSEQ multiplex PCR; TCRdb has only the in-frame clones, and not every one. The table shows more than 150,000 clones, with under 60% occurring only once. This clone was found a few times. This receptor was taken from a human donor with alopecia areata. The input for sequencing was CD8+ T cells sorted from blood, taken at week 0.

The CDR3 coding sequence is TGTGCCAGCAGCTTAGGTGAGAGGGGAGACACTGAAGCTTTCTTT. Protein sequence: CASSLGERGDTEAFF. The chain has TRBV7-9 and TRBJ1-1, with D tentatively TRBD1 (5 bases). Germline lookup yields CDR1 SEHNR and CDR2 FQNEAQ (reference sequence). Trimming pared 1 base from V and 3 bases from J, leaving 12 bases between. The CDR3 runs to 15 residues.